This is a list of T cell receptor beta chains from one sample in a study of blood T cell repertoires in COVID-19. The data were produced by immunoSEQ multiplex PCR, yet TCRdb's version contains in-frame clones alone and is incomplete. The table lists about 440,000 clones, 80% to 95% of them singletons. Input material: PBMCs or T cells enriched from blood (not recorded which). Source of these receptors: a man aged 18 to 29 who had recovered from COVID-19. CDR3s include the opening cysteine and the closing phenylalanine or tryptophan. The D gene is left open where the match is weak. The listing skips clone size in some rows; elsewhere it reads once, few, many or a size class.

>TRBV27|TRBJ2-7|.|.
CASRDAGQGKQYF
TGTGCCAGCAGGGACGCAGGTCAGGGGAAGCAGTACTTC
>TRBV7-7|TRBJ2-7|.|TRBD2
CASSIGLAETYEQYF
TGTGCCAGCAGCATCGGACTAGCGGAGACCTACGAGCAGTACTTC
>TRBV24-1|TRBJ1-3|.|.
CATSGDGAGTIYF
TGTGCCACCAGTGGGGATGGGGCCGGCACCATATATTTT
>TRBV9|TRBJ1-2|.|.
CASSVGRGSGYTF
TGTGCCAGCAGCGTAGGGCGGGGTTCTGGCTACACCTTC
>TRBV21-1|TRBJ2-5|.|.
CASSKDGTDQETQYF
TGTGCCAGCAGCAAAGACGGGACAGACCAAGAGACCCAGTACTTC
>TRBV3-1/TRBV3-2|TRBJ2-7|.|TRBD1
CASSPRQGSSYEQYF
TGTGCCAGCAGCCCACGACAGGGAAGCTCCTACGAGCAGTACTTC
>TRBV5-5|TRBJ2-1|.|TRBD2
CASSFGLAGGGDNNEQFF
TGTGCCAGCAGCTTTGGGCTAGCGGGGGGTGGTGATAACAATGAGCAGTTCTTC
>TRBV7-3|TRBJ2-2|.|TRBD1
CASSLVPSGGGGTTGELFF
TGTGCCAGCAGCTTGGTCCCCTCAGGGGGCGGTGGGACCACCGGGGAGCTGTTTTTT
>TRBV3-1/TRBV3-2|TRBJ1-3|once|.
CASSQGAIAGNTIYF
TGTGCCAGCAGCCAAGGGGCGATTGCTGGAAACACCATATATTTT
>TRBV6-1|TRBJ2-7|.|TRBD2
CASSDLSGRATYEQYF
TGTGCCAGCAGTGACCTAAGCGGGAGGGCCACCTACGAGCAGTACTTC
>TRBV4-1|TRBJ1-5|.|TRBD1
CASQGQGEVGNQPQHF
TGCGCCAGCCAGGGACAGGGCGAGGTGGGCAATCAGCCCCAGCATTTT
>TRBV6-6|TRBJ1-1|.|TRBD1
CASSRGTGGTTNTEAFF
TGTGCCAGCAGTCGCGGGACAGGGGGGACAACGAACACTGAAGCTTTCTTT
>TRBV7-9|TRBJ1-6|.|.
CASSLTSADSPLHF
TGTGCCAGCAGCTTGACCTCGGCGGATTCACCCCTCCACTTT
>TRBV3-1/TRBV3-2|TRBJ2-1|.|.
CASSHGTPKGDEQFF
TGTGCCAGCAGCCACGGGACCCCTAAGGGGGATGAGCAGTTCTTC